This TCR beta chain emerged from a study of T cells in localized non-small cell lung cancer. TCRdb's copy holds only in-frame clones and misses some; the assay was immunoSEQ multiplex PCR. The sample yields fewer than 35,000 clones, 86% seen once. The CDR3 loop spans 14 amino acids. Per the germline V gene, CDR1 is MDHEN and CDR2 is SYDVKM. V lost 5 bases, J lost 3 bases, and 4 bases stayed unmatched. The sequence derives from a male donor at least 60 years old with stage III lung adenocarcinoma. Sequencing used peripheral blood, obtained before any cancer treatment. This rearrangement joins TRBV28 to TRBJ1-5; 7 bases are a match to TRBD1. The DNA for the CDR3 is TGTGCCAGCAGTGCACAGGGGATCAATCAGCCCCAGCATTTT. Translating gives CASSAQGINQPQHF.